These 24 T cell receptor beta chains came from one sample sequenced in a study of shared clonotypes between healthy human individuals. The data were produced by immunoSEQ multiplex PCR, yet TCRdb's version contains in-frame clones alone and is incomplete. The data contain 400,000 or so clones, about 96% of them singletons. Sequenced: memory CD8+ T cells sorted from blood. Specified subset: CD45RO+ cells pooled with CCR7-negative TemRA cells. Receptors originate from a man aged 25-40 years in good health.

In this sample, this clone turned up once. The chain employs TRBV5-6 and TRBJ1-5; tentative D call: TRBD1 (5 bases). The ends were cut back, 4 bases at V and 0 bases at J, with 14 bases in the middle. CDR3 length: 16 residues. Germline CDR1 reads SGHDT; CDR2 reads YYEEEE. Written as DNA, the CDR3 is TGTGCCAGCAGCCTCTACAGGAGTTATAGCAATCAGCCCCAGCATTTT. Protein sequence: CASSLYRSYSNQPQHF. Supplemented by reference TRBV5-6 and TRBJ1-5, the full variable domain reads DAGVTQSPTHLIKTRGQQVTLRCSPKSGHDTVSWYQQALGQGPQFIFQYYEEEERQRGNFPDRFSGHQFPNYSSELNVNALLLGDSALYLCASSLYRSYSNQPQHFGDGTRLSIL.

This chain uses TRBV20-1 with TRBJ2-7; 7 nucleotides match TRBD1. The CDR3 runs to 11 residues. Per germline, CDR1 DFQATT and CDR2 SNEGSKA (reference sequence). The V segment lost 6 bases and the J segment 6 bases; nucleotides outside the gene matches: 5. CDR3 loop: CSARQGSEQYF. For the CDR3, the DNA is TGCAGTGCGAGACAGGGAAGCGAGCAGTACTTC.

This chain uses TRBV10-3 with TRBJ2-3; TRBD1 matches at 10 bases. From germline, CDR1 is ENHRY and CDR2 SYGVKD. This CDR3 is built from 16 residues. V lost 6 bases, J lost 1 base, and 7 bases stayed unmatched. This chain's CDR3 is CAIRRGTGEGTDTQYF. The CDR3 bases are TGTGCCATCAGACGAGGGACAGGGGAAGGCACAGATACGCAGTATTTT.

The chain is built from TRBV19 and TRBJ2-4; possibly TRBD1 for D (5 bases). The ends were cut back, 11 bases at V and 12 bases at J, with 20 bases in the middle. The CDR3 covers 12 residues. Germline V CDR1 and CDR2: LNHDA, SQIVND (reference sequence). This CDR3 reads CASSPGATPQYF. CDR3 sequence (DNA): TGTGCCTCCTCCCCTGGGGCGACTCCTCAGTACTTC.

This sequence joins TRBV4-2 and TRBJ2-7; TRBD2 aligns across 7 bases. Germline CDR1 LGHNA, CDR2 YNFKEQ. This CDR3 comprises 16 residues. V shed 1 base, J shed 6 bases, and the junction held 12 bases outside the gene matches. The CDR3 coding sequence is TGTGCCAGCAGCCAAGGAGGGGAGGGCCTACTCGGCGAGCAGTACTTC. It codes for CASSQGGEGLLGEQYF.

The chain couples TRBV5-4 to TRBJ1-2, with a possible D match to TRBD1 (5 bases). The CDR3 is made up of 16 amino acids. CDR1 and CDR2 (germline): SGHNT, YYREEE (reference sequence). Trimming removed 0 bases from V and 3 bases from J, with 15 bases in between. The CDR3, as DNA: TGTGCCAGCAGCTTGGACGGACGGAGGGGACACTATGGCTACACCTTC. Residues: CASSLDGRRGHYGYTF.

The gene calls are TRBV28 and TRBJ2-3; TRBD1 agrees at 7 bases. The CDR3 spans 15 residues. Germline CDR1 is MDHEN and CDR2 is SYDVKM. The V and J ends lost 6 bases and 1 base, in that order; junction bases with no gene match: 7. The CDR3 DNA is TGTGCCAGCAGCCCCGACAGGGACCGCACAGATACGCAGTATTTT. Amino acid sequence: CASSPDRDRTDTQYF. The variable domain in full, completed from reference TRBV28 and TRBJ2-3, reads DVKVTQSSRYLVKRTGEKVFLECVQDMDHENMFWYRQDPGLGLRLIYFSYDVKMKEKGDIPEGYSVSREKKERFSLILESASTNQTSMYLCASSPDRDRTDTQYFGPGTRLTVL.

The CDR3: CAIRTGRGELFF. DNA for the CDR3: TGTGCCATAAGGACAGGGAGAGGGGAGCTGTTTTTT. V is TRBV19 and J is TRBJ2-2, with 8 bases fitting TRBD1. In germline, CDR1 is LNHDA, CDR2 SQIVND (reference sequence). CDR3 size: 12 residues. V trimming: 10 bases; J trimming: 8 bases; junction bases outside the gene matches: 6.

The gene calls are TRBV15 and TRBJ2-1; 7 bases align to TRBD1. The CDR3 contains 15 residues. V shed 5 bases, J shed 3 bases, and the junction held 7 bases outside the gene matches. In germline, CDR1 is LNHNV, CDR2 YYDKDF (reference sequence). The DNA for the CDR3 is TGTGCCACCAGCTCTCAGGGGGTTTTCTACAATGAGCAGTTCTTC. Translation: CATSSQGVFYNEQFF.

This chain joins TRBV11-2 and TRBJ1-3, with D perhaps matching TRBD1 (5 bases). CDR1 SGHAT and CDR2 FQNNGV come from the germline V gene. V was shortened by 1 base and J by 4 bases, with 20 bases between the two germline ends. The CDR3 is made up of 18 amino acids. CDR3 DNA sequence: TGTGCCAGCAGCTTAGGGTTACCGGGGCCCCGGGGCGGAAACACCATATATTTT. It codes for CASSLGLPGPRGGNTIYF.

The chain carries TRBV11-2 and TRBJ2-1; 8 nucleotides agree with TRBD2. This CDR3 is built from 15 residues. V lost 5 bases, J lost 8 bases, and 11 bases stayed unmatched. Germline lookup yields CDR1 SGHAT and CDR2 FQNNGV. CDR3 region: CASSKTGGPLDEQFF. CDR3 coding DNA: TGTGCCAGCAGCAAGACGGGAGGGCCTTTGGATGAGCAGTTCTTC.

The rearrangement joins TRBV7-2 to TRBJ2-3; either TRBD1 or TRBD2 may fit D (5 bases each). Per germline, CDR1 SGHTA and CDR2 FQGNSA. The CDR3 runs 15 residues. V was cut by 1 base and J by 1 base, with 9 bases left in between. The CDR3 region is CASSLGGYRTDTQYF. The CDR3 DNA is TGTGCCAGCAGCTTAGGGGGGTATCGCACAGATACGCAGTATTTT.

The chain employs TRBV9 and TRBJ2-2; no clear D gene. The CDR3 extends over 14 amino acids. Germline values: CDR1 SGDLS, CDR2 YYNGEE. Between the trimmed V and J ends, which lost 0 bases and 5 bases, there was a span of 8 bases. As DNA, the CDR3 is TGTGCCAGCAGCGTAGTATCGCGGACCGGGGAGCTGTTTTTT. It is translated as CASSVVSRTGELFF.

The CDR3 DNA sequence: TGCAGCGCACAGGGAACTCCTAGCACAGATACGCAGTATTTT. It specifies CSAQGTPSTDTQYF. The chain is built from TRBV29-1 and TRBJ2-3; possibly TRBD1 for D (6 bases). The V end lost 7 bases, the J end lost 0 bases, and 14 bases lay between the germline ends. From germline, CDR1 is SQVTM and CDR2 ANQGSEA. The CDR3 loop spans 14 amino acids.

This clone appeared once. The chain employs TRBV25-1 and TRBJ1-1, with D possibly TRBD1 on 5 matching bases. Germline assignment: CDR1 MGHDK and CDR2 SYGVNS. Trimming took off 8 bases at V and 1 base at J, with 11 bases between the two ends. This CDR3 contains 13 residues. Here the CDR3 DNA reads TGTGCCAGCCGAACGGGACGGAACACTGAAGCTTTCTTT. It yields the protein CASRTGRNTEAFF.

This clone was counted a few times. The genes are TRBV29-1 and TRBJ1-5; possible D gene TRBD1, 5 bases. Germline-derived CDR1 and CDR2 are SQVTM and ANQGSEA. The CDR3 is 13 amino acids. The V gene lost 4 bases and the J gene lost 3 bases, with 10 bases spanning the gap. The CDR3 region has the DNA TGCAGCGTTGGGAGGGGCCTCAATCAGCCCCAGCATTTT. Its protein is CSVGRGLNQPQHF.

The chain carries TRBV10-3 and TRBJ2-5; D may correspond to TRBD1 or TRBD2 (5 bases each). The J call could be wrong; TRBJ2-7 is a better fit for the DNA end. CDR3 length: 15 amino acids. Germline values: CDR1 ENHRY, CDR2 SYGVKD. CDR3 DNA sequence: TGTGCCATCAGGGCCGGTTTGGGACCACGGGGCGAGCAGTACTTC. This sequence encodes CAIRAGLGPRGEQYF.

This sequence joins TRBV4-1 and TRBJ2-1; 8 positions agree with TRBD2. V trimming: 3 bases; J trimming: 4 bases; junction bases outside the gene matches: 5. The CDR3 is made up of 15 amino acids. Germline CDR1 and CDR2: MGHRA and YSYEKL. The CDR3 region has the DNA TGCGCCAGCAGCCAGATTAGCGGGGCATACAATGAGCAGTTCTTC. It is translated as CASSQISGAYNEQFF.

The genes are TRBV12-1 and TRBJ2-3; TRBD2, as called in the table, went unchecked against the DNA. TRBV12-1 is a listed pseudogene. The CDR3 covers 11 residues. CDR3: CARPTTDTQYF. CDR3 nucleotides: TGTGCCAGGCCCACTACAGATACGCAGTATTTT.

This chain connects TRBV6-8 to TRBJ2-1, with D possibly TRBD2 on 6 matching bases. This CDR3 has 15 residues. The V gene's germline CDR1 is MNHGY and CDR2 SAAAGT. V lost 7 bases and J 6 bases, leaving 19 bases between the germline ends. This chain's CDR3 is CASTPMLARTNEQFF. The CDR3 nucleotides read TGTGCCAGCACTCCCATGCTAGCGCGTACCAATGAGCAGTTCTTC.

The CDR3 DNA is TGCAGCGTTGCTACAGGGTTTAGCACAGATACGCAGTATTTT. Its translation is CSVATGFSTDTQYF. The chain recombines TRBV29-1 with TRBJ2-3; the D gene is possibly TRBD1 (6 bases). This CDR3 is 14 amino acids long. Germline V gene lookup returns CDR1 SQVTM and CDR2 ANQGSEA. Trimming removed 4 bases at V and 0 bases at J, with 11 bases between.

V usage is TRBV10-3 and J usage is TRBJ2-3; D is unresolved. The germline V gene encodes CDR1 ENHRY and CDR2 SYGVKD. Trimming took 10 bases from V and 0 from J, leaving 5 bases between them. The CDR3 runs 11 residues. This CDR3 reads CATGSTDTQYF. CDR3 bases: TGTGCCACAGGTAGCACAGATACGCAGTATTTT.

The genes are TRBV12-2 and TRBJ2-1; TRBD2 is the table's D call, not checked against the DNA. TRBV12-2 is listed as a pseudogene. The CDR3 contains 17 residues. CDR3 protein: CASRPEPGTSAYNEQFF. The CDR3 nucleotides read TGTGCAAGTCGCCCCGAACCAGGGACTAGCGCCTACAATGAGCAGTTCTTC.

The genes are TRBV4-2 and TRBJ2-7; 7 bases are a match to TRBD1. Germline CDR1 LGHNA, CDR2 YNFKEQ. The CDR3 sequence is 12 residues long. J lost 5 bases, V lost 4 bases, and 2 bases had no gene match. CDR3 in DNA: TGTGCCAGCAGCCCACAGGGGAACGAGCAGTACTTC. Translation gives CASSPQGNEQYF.